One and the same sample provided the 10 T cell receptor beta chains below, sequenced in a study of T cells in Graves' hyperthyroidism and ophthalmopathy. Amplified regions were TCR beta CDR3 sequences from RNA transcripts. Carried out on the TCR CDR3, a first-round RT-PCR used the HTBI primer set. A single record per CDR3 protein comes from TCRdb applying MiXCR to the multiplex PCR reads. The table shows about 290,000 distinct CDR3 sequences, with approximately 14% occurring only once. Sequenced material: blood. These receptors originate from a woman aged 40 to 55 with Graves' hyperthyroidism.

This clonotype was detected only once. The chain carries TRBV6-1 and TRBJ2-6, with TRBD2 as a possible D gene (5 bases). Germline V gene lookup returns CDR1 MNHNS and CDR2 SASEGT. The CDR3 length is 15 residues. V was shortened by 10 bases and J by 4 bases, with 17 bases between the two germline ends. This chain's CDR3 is CANSPGKVGANVLTF. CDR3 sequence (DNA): TGTGCCAACAGCCCCGGGAAAGTAGGGGCCAACGTCCTGACTTTC.

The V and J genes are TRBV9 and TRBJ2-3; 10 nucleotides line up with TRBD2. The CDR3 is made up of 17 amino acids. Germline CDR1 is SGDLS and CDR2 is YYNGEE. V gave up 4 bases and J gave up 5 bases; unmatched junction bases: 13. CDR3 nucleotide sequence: TGTGCCAGCAGCTCAAGAGGGGGGACTAGCGTGGGAGATACGCAGTATTTT. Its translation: CASSSRGGTSVGDTQYF.

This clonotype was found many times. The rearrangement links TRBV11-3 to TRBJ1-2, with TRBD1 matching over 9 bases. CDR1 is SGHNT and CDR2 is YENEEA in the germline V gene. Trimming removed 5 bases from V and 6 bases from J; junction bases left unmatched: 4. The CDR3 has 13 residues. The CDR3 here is CASSPGTGNGYTF. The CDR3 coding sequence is TGTGCCAGCAGCCCAGGGACAGGGAATGGCTACACCTTC.

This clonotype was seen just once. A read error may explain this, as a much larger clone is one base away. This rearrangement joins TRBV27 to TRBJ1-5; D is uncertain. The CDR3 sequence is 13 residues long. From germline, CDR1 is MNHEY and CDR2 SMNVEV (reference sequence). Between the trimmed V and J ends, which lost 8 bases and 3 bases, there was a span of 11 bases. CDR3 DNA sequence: TGTGCCAGCTCCGGAAGGACCAATCAGCCCCAGCATTTT. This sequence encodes CASSGRTNQPQHF.

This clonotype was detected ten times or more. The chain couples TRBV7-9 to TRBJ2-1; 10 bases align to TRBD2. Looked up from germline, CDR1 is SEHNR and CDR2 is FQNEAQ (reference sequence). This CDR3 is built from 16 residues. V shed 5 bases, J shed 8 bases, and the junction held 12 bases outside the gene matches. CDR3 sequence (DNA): TGTGCCAGCAGCCAACTAGCGGGGTCCCCTCGGCATGAGCAGTTCTTC. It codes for CASSQLAGSPRHEQFF.

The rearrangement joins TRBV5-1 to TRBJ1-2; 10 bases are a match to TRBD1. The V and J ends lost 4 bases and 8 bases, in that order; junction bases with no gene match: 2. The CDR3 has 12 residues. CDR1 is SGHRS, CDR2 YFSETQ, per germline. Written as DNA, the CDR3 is TGCGCCAGCAGCGAGACAGGGGGCGGCTACACCTTC. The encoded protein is CASSETGGGYTF.

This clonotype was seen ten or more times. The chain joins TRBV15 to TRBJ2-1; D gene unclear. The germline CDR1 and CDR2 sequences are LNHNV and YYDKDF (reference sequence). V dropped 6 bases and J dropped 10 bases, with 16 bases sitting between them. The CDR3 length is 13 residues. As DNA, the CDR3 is TGTGCCACCAGTGTGTTGTCCCCGGAGGAGCAGTTCTTC. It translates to CATSVLSPEEQFF. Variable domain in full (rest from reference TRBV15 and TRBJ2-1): DAMVIQNPRYQVTQFGKPVTLSCSQTLNHNVMYWYQQKSSQAPKLLFHYYDKDFNNEADTPDNFQSRRPNTSFCFLDIRSPGLGDTAMYLCATSVLSPEEQFFGPGTRLTVL.

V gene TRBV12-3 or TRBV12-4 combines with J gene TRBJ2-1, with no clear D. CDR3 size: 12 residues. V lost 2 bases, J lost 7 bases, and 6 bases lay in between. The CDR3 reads CASSLTANEQFF. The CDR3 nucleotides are TGTGCCAGCAGTTTAACGGCTAATGAGCAGTTCTTC.

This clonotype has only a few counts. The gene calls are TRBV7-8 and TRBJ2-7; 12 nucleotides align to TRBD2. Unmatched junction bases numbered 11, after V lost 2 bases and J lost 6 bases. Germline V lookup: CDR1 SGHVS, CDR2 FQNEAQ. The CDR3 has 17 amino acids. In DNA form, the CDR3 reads TGTGCCAGCAGCTTAACCAGGGTTTCTAGCGGGAGGGGCGAGCAGTACTTC. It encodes CASSLTRVSSGRGEQYF.

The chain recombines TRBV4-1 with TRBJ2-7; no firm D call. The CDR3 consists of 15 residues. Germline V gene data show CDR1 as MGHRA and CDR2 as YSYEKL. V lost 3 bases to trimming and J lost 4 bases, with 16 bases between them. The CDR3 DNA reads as TGCGCCAGCAGCCAGGGTTCAACACGTAGGTACGAGCAGTACTTC. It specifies CASSQGSTRRYEQYF.